One sample yielded the 25 T cell receptor beta chains listed below, sequenced in a study of blood T cell repertoires in COVID-19. Measured with immunoSEQ multiplex PCR; TCRdb has only the in-frame clones, and not every one. The data show more than 100,000 clones, 90% seen once. The sequenced sample was peripheral blood. Receptor source: an older woman with COVID-19, enrolled during active disease.

This clone was detected once. V gene TRBV14 combines with J gene TRBJ1-4, with D unresolved. The V gene's germline CDR1 is SGHDN and CDR2 FVKESK. The CDR3 runs to 15 residues. Trimming left V 1 base short and J 4 bases short, with 10 bases between. The CDR3 nucleotides read TGTGCCAGCAGCCAAGCGCAGGACTATAATGAAAAACTGTTTTTT. It specifies CASSQAQDYNEKLFF. The variable domain in full, completed from reference TRBV14 and TRBJ1-4, reads EAGVTQFPSHSVIEKGQTVTLRCDPISGHDNLYWYRRVMGKEIKFLLHFVKESKQDESGMPNNRFLAERTGGTYSTLKVQPAELEDSGVYFCASSQAQDYNEKLFFGSGTQLSVL.

J is TRBJ1-2 and V is TRBV19, with D perhaps TRBD1 (5 bases). V lost 5 bases and J lost 0, with 13 bases in between. This CDR3 contains 15 residues. Looked up from germline, CDR1 is LNHDA and CDR2 is SQIVND (reference sequence). The CDR3 sequence: CASSPGWGSNYGYTF. The CDR3 DNA sequence: TGTGCCAGTAGTCCAGGGTGGGGATCTAACTATGGCTACACCTTC.

The chain carries TRBV4-2 and TRBJ2-3, with D possibly matching TRBD2 (5 bases). V was cut by 1 base and J by 0 bases, with 8 bases left in between. Germline V gives CDR1 LGHNA, CDR2 YNFKEQ. The length of the CDR3 is 15 residues. CDR3 in DNA: TGTGCCAGCAGCCAAGGGACTTTGAGCACAGATACGCAGTATTTT. Residues: CASSQGTLSTDTQYF.

The chain links TRBV5-1 to TRBJ2-6; 7 nucleotides align to TRBD1. CDR1 is SGHRS and CDR2 is YFSETQ in the germline V gene. Trimming at V came to 0 bases and at J to 0 bases, leaving 0 bases not matched to a gene. The CDR3 covers 16 residues. The CDR3 coding sequence is TGCGCCAGCAGCTTGGGGGACAGCTCTGGGGCCAACGTCCTGACTTTC. It translates to CASSLGDSSGANVLTF.

V gene TRBV7-9 combines with J gene TRBJ1-3; D remains ambiguous. Between the trimmed V and J ends, which lost 5 bases and 4 bases, there was a span of 9 bases. This CDR3 has 13 amino acids. Looked up from germline, CDR1 is SEHNR and CDR2 is FQNEAQ (reference sequence). The CDR3 nucleotides are TGTGCCAGCAGCCCCGAGGCGGGAAACACCATATATTTT. This sequence encodes CASSPEAGNTIYF.

The V call is TRBV11-2, the J call TRBJ1-2, with no clear D. CDR3 length: 15 amino acids. The germline V and J ends were trimmed by 4 bases and 6 bases, with 18 bases remaining between them. From germline, CDR1 is SGHAT and CDR2 FQNNGV. The CDR3 DNA sequence: TGTGCCAGCAGCTCCCTGGGTGGAGGATTAAATGGCTACACCTTC. Translating it yields CASSSLGGGLNGYTF.

The rearrangement uses TRBV7-2 and TRBJ2-2; 13 bases fit TRBD2. Germline values: CDR1 SGHTA, CDR2 FQGNSA. Trimming at V came to 6 bases and at J to 2 bases, leaving 12 bases not matched to a gene. CDR3 length: 19 residues. The CDR3 here is CASRFRLAGGPSNTGELFF. The CDR3 region has the DNA TGTGCCAGCAGATTTAGACTAGCGGGGGGTCCCTCAAACACCGGGGAGCTGTTTTTT. Full variable domain (rest looked up from reference TRBV7-2 and TRBJ2-2): GAGVSQSPSNKVTEKGKDVELRCDPISGHTALYWYRQSLGQGLEFLIYFQGNSAPDKSGLPSDRFSAERTGGSVSTLTIQRTQQEDSAVYLCASRFRLAGGPSNTGELFFGEGSRLTVL.

A few counts support this clone. The chain links TRBV4-3 to TRBJ2-7, with 9 positions matching TRBD1. Germline trimming cut 2 bases from V and 2 bases from J; bases unmatched to any gene: 1. The germline CDR1 and CDR2 sequences are LGHNA and YSLEER. This CDR3 spans 14 amino acids. Here the CDR3 DNA reads TGCGCCAGCAGCCAAAACAGGGGGCCCTACGAGCAGTACTTC. Its protein is CASSQNRGPYEQYF.

The chain recombines TRBV5-1 with TRBJ2-5, with D unresolved. V dropped 0 bases and J dropped 2 bases, with 14 bases sitting between them. Germline V gene lookup returns CDR1 SGHRS and CDR2 YFSETQ. CDR3 size: 16 residues. CDR3 region: CASSLVARQAQETQYF. Written as DNA, the CDR3 is TGCGCCAGCAGCTTGGTGGCACGACAAGCTCAAGAGACCCAGTACTTC. Full variable domain (missing parts from reference TRBV5-1 and TRBJ2-5): KAGVTQTPRYLIKTRGQQVTLSCSPISGHRSVSWYQQTPGQGLQFLFEYFSETQRNKGNFPGRFSGRQFSNSRSEMNVSTLELGDSALYLCASSLVARQAQETQYFGPGTRLLVL.

The chain carries TRBV18 and TRBJ2-7; D unresolved. V was shortened by 2 bases and J by 4 bases, with 15 bases between the two germline ends. Germline CDR1 KGHSH, CDR2 LQKENI. The CDR3 length is 15 residues. The DNA for the CDR3 is TGTGCCAGCTCACCAGGTTCGTACAGAGATTACGAGCAGTACTTC. As protein: CASSPGSYRDYEQYF.

The CDR3 region has the DNA TGTGCCAGCTCGCAAAACGTACCGGGACAGCTGCTAACCCCCAGCTCTGGGGCCAACGTCCTGACTTTC. This translates into CASSQNVPGQLLTPSSGANVLTF. The V gene is TRBV18, the J gene TRBJ2-6; TRBD1 matches 7 bases. Germline CDR1 and CDR2: KGHSH and LQKENI. This CDR3 has 23 amino acids. Losses at the gene ends were 6 bases for V and 0 bases for J; bases not matched to a gene: 26.

J is TRBJ1-1 and V is TRBV6-5, with a tentative D call TRBD1 (5 bases). The CDR3 has 16 residues. V lost 1 base and J 1 base, leaving 13 bases between the germline ends. Looked up from germline, CDR1 is MNHEY and CDR2 is SVGAGI. The CDR3 protein is CASSYWGQQGNTEAFF. CDR3 sequence (DNA): TGTGCCAGCAGTTACTGGGGTCAGCAGGGGAACACTGAAGCTTTCTTT.

The rearrangement uses TRBV19 and TRBJ2-5; TRBD2 matches 11 bases. The CDR3 contains 17 residues. The V segment lost 3 bases and the J segment 2 bases; nucleotides outside the gene matches: 8. The germline V gene has CDR1 LNHDA and CDR2 SQIVND (reference sequence). The CDR3 bases are TGTGCCAGTAGTATGGGGCTAGCGGGGGGATCGCAAGAGACCCAGTACTTC. It translates to CASSMGLAGGSQETQYF.

The chain combines TRBV7-9 with TRBJ1-1, with 9 bases fitting TRBD1. Per germline, CDR1 SEHNR and CDR2 FQNEAQ (reference sequence). There are 14 residues in the CDR3. J was trimmed by 8 bases and V by 6 bases; bases with no gene match: 10. The CDR3 loop is CASRFGQGHSEAFF. The CDR3 nucleotides are TGTGCCAGCAGATTCGGACAGGGGCATAGCGAAGCTTTCTTT.

The chain joins TRBV7-9 to TRBJ2-2; D is possibly TRBD1 (6 bases). V gave up 2 bases and J gave up 5 bases, with 12 bases separating them. Germline lookup yields CDR1 SEHNR and CDR2 FQNEAQ (reference sequence). This CDR3 comprises 15 residues. The DNA for the CDR3 is TGTGCCAGCAGCTTACACAGGGTTGGAACCGGGGAGCTGTTTTTT. It specifies CASSLHRVGTGELFF.

The CDR3 nucleotides read TGTGCCAGCTCACCAGTGGACTCCTTTCCCGGGGAGCTGTTTTTT. Protein: CASSPVDSFPGELFF. The V gene is TRBV18, the J gene TRBJ2-2; D perhaps matches TRBD2 (5 bases). The CDR3 has 15 residues. CDR1 and CDR2 (germline): KGHSH, LQKENI. Trimming removed 2 bases at V and 6 bases at J, with 13 bases between.

The CDR3 coding sequence is TGTGCCAGCAGCGGCCTACAGGGATCGGGCACTGAAGCTTTCTTT. Translated, it gives CASSGLQGSGTEAFF. The chain employs TRBV9 and TRBJ1-1; D is possibly TRBD1 (6 bases). V was shortened by 3 bases and J by 4 bases, with 16 bases between the two germline ends. CDR1 and CDR2 (germline): SGDLS, YYNGEE. This CDR3 spans 15 amino acids.

The V call is TRBV19, the J call TRBJ1-1; TRBD1 agrees at 8 bases. The CDR3 is 15 residues long. V gave up 5 bases and J gave up 0 bases; unmatched junction bases: 5. Germline V gene data show CDR1 as LNHDA and CDR2 as SQIVND (reference sequence). This CDR3 reads CASSPGQGLNTEAFF. The CDR3 region has the DNA TGTGCCAGTAGTCCCGGACAGGGATTGAACACTGAAGCTTTCTTT.

This clone was detected once. This chain uses TRBV19 with TRBJ2-3, with a tentative D call TRBD1 (6 bases). This CDR3 is 14 amino acids long. V was shortened by 8 bases and J by 1 base, with 13 bases between the two germline ends. From germline, CDR1 is LNHDA and CDR2 SQIVND (reference sequence). Here the CDR3 reads CASVPEGGTDTQYF. CDR3 bases: TGTGCCAGTGTACCCGAGGGGGGCACAGATACGCAGTATTTT.

This chain joins TRBV6-6 and TRBJ1-6, with 7 positions matching TRBD1. From germline, CDR1 is MNHNY and CDR2 SVGAGI (reference sequence). V shed 2 bases, J shed 9 bases, and the junction held 7 bases outside the gene matches. The CDR3 totals 15 residues. CDR3 residues: CASSYTGTAGSPLHF. CDR3 sequence (DNA): TGTGCCAGCAGTTACACCGGGACAGCGGGTTCACCCCTCCACTTT.

The J gene is TRBJ2-4, the V gene TRBV24-1; D remains ambiguous. V was trimmed by 0 bases and J by 0 bases, leaving 11 bases between them. Germline V lookup: CDR1 KGHDR, CDR2 SFDVKD. The CDR3 loop spans 17 amino acids. CDR3 residues: CATSDLIERIAKNIQYF. The CDR3 nucleotides read TGTGCCACCAGTGATTTGATTGAGAGAATAGCCAAAAACATTCAGTACTTC.

CDR3 sequence reads: CASSYFGEGTQYF. The DNA of the CDR3 is TGTGCCAGCAGTTACTTCGGTGAGGGCACCCAGTACTTC. J is TRBJ2-5 and V is TRBV6-2 or TRBV6-3; D might be TRBD2 (5 bases). V shed 1 base and J shed 8 bases, with 11 bases lying between them. Germline V CDR1 and CDR2: MNHEY, SVGEGT. CDR3 length: 13 amino acids.

The CDR3 loop reads CASSLGTSGYNEQFF. For the CDR3, the DNA is TGTGCCAGCAGCCTGGGGACTAGCGGTTACAATGAGCAGTTCTTC. The rearrangement joins TRBV6-5 to TRBJ2-1; 11 nucleotides agree with TRBD2. The germline CDR1 and CDR2 sequences are MNHEY and SVGAGI. V trimming: 6 bases; J trimming: 4 bases; junction bases outside the gene matches: 5. The CDR3 has 15 amino acids.

This clone came up once. V and J are TRBV29-1 and TRBJ2-1; TRBD2 matches at 8 bases. The ends lost 0 bases at V and 3 bases at J; junction bases unmatched: 7. Germline assignment: CDR1 SQVTM and CDR2 ANQGSEA. CDR3 length: 16 amino acids. Written as DNA, the CDR3 is TGCAGCGTTGAAGATTTCGGGGGGGAGGTCTACAATGAGCAGTTCTTC. It yields the protein CSVEDFGGEVYNEQFF.

The rearrangement links TRBV30 to TRBJ1-4; the D is unclear. The CDR3 length is 19 residues. Germline V gene lookup returns CDR1 GTSNPN and CDR2 SVGIG (reference sequence). V lost 2 bases, J lost 7 bases, and 29 bases lay in between. The chain's CDR3 is CAWSPKHVKPPASSEKLFF. As DNA, the CDR3 is TGTGCCTGGAGTCCAAAACACGTAAAACCCCCCGCCTCGTCTGAAAAACTGTTTTTT.